A single TCR beta chain is shown here with its context. At one end the junction does not follow the germline gene, possibly because of a read error. Germline V gene data show CDR1 as KGHSH and CDR2 as LQKENI. The CDR3 sequence is 13 residues long. This sample was taken from a study of blood T cells in healthy people across ages. The second PCR ran about 6 to 12 cycles with a sample-barcoded 5' primer and J-beta primers. Tagging of each cDNA molecule was performed by a template-switch adaptor with 12 random nucleotides. TCRdb independently ran MiXCR on the 5' RACE reads; one entry per CDR3 protein. The table lists 790,000 or so distinct CDR3 sequences, 46% of them singletons, with 15% to 20% in the top ten.

The sample was blood. This clonotype was sampled from an older man in good health. The V gene is TRBV18, the J gene TRBJ2-7, with TRBD1 matching over 7 bases. For the CDR3, the DNA is TGCGCCAGCAGCGCCGGGACAGACTACGAGCAGTACTTC. Translating gives CASSAGTDYEQYF. Combining the CDR3 with reference TRBV18 and TRBJ2-7 gives the whole variable domain NAGVMQNPRHLVRRRGQEARLRCSPMKGHSHVYWYRQLPEEGLKFMVYLQKENIIDESGMPKERFSAEFPKEGPSILRIQQVVRGDSAAYFCASSAGTDYEQYFGPGTRLTVT.